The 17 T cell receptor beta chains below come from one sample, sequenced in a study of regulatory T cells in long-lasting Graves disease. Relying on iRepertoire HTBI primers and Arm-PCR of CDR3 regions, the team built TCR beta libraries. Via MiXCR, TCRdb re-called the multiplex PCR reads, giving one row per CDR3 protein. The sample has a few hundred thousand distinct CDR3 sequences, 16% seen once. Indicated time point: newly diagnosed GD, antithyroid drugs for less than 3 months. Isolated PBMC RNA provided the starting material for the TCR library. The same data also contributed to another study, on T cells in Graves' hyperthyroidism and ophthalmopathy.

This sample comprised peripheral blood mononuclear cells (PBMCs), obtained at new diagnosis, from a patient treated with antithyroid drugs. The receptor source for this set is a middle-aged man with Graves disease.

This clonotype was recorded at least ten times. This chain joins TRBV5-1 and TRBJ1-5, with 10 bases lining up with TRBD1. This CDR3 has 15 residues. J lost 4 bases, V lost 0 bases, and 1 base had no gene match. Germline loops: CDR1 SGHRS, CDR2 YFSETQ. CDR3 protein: CASSLGGQGNQPQHF. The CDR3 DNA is TGCGCCAGCAGCTTGGGGGGACAGGGGAATCAGCCCCAGCATTTT.

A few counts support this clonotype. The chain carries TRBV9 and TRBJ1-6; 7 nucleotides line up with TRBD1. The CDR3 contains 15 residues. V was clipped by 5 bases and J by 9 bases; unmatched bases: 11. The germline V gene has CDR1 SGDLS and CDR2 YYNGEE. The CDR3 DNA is TGTGCCAGCAGTGGAATCCAGGGGGGGATTTCACCCCTCCACTTT. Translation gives CASSGIQGGISPLHF.

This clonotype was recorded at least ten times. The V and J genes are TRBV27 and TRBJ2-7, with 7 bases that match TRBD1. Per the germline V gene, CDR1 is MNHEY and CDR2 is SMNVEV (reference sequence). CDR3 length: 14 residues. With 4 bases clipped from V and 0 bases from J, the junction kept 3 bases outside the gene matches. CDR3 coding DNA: TGTGCCAGCAGTTCTGGACAGGCCTCCTACGAGCAGTACTTC. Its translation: CASSSGQASYEQYF.

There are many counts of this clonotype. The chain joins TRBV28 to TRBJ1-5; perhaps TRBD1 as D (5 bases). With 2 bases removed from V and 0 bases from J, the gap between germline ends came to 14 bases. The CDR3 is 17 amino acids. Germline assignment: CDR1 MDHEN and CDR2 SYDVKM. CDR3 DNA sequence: TGTGCCAGCAGTTTACAGGGCTTCCTATATAGCAATCAGCCCCAGCATTTT. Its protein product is CASSLQGFLYSNQPQHF.

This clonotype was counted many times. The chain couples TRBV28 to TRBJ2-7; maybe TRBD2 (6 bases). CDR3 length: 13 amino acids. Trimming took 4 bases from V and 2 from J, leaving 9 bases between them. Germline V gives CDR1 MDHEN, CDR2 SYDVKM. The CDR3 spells CASSSLATYEQYF. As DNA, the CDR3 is TGTGCCAGCAGTTCGCTAGCGACCTACGAGCAGTACTTC.

The DNA of the CDR3 is TGTGCCAGCAGATCCGGGACAGGGGGTTCTGGGGAGCTGTTTTTT. It is translated as CASRSGTGGSGELFF. The chain is built from TRBV5-5 and TRBJ2-2, with 11 nucleotides matching TRBD1. The germline V gene encodes CDR1 SGHKS and CDR2 YYEKEE (reference sequence). The CDR3 consists of 15 residues. V lost 5 bases, J lost 8 bases, and 8 bases stayed unmatched.

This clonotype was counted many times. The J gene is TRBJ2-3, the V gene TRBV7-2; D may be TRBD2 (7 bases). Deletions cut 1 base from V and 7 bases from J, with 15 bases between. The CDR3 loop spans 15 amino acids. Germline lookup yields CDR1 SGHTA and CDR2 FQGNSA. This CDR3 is CASSLVGGREHTQYF. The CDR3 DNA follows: TGTGCCAGCAGCTTAGTGGGGGGGCGCGAACATACGCAGTATTTT. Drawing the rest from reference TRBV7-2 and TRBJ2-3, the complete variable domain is GAGVSQSPSNKVTEKGKDVELRCDPISGHTALYWYRQSLGQGLEFLIYFQGNSAPDKSGLPSDRFSAERTGGSVSTLTIQRTQQEDSAVYLCASSLVGGREHTQYFGPGTRLTVL.

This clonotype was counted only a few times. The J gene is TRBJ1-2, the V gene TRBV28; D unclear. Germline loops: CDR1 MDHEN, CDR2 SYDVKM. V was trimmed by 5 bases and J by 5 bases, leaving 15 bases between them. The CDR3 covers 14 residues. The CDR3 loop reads CASSETGSLYGYTF. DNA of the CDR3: TGTGCCAGCAGTGAGACGGGTTCCCTTTATGGCTACACCTTC.

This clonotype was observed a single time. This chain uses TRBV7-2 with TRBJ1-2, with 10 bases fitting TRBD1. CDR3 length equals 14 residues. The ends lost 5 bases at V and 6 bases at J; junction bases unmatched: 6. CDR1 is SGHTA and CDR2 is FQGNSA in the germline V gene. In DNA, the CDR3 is TGTGCCAGCAGCCATCTGACAGGGGGCGATGGCTACACCTTC. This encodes CASSHLTGGDGYTF.

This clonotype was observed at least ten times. CDR3 sequence reads: CASSKTSPFYNEQFF. The CDR3 nucleotides are TGTGCCAGCAGCAAAACTAGCCCCTTCTACAATGAGCAGTTCTTC. V gene TRBV14 combines with J gene TRBJ2-1; maybe TRBD2 (6 bases). V was clipped by 5 bases and J by 3 bases, with 14 bases between them. Germline lookup yields CDR1 SGHDN and CDR2 FVKESK. CDR3 length: 15 amino acids.

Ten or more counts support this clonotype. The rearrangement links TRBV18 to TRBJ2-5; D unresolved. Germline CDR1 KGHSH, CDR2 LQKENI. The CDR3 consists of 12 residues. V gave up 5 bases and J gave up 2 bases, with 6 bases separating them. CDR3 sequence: CASSTNQETQYF. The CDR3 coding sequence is TGTGCCAGCTCAACAAATCAAGAGACCCAGTACTTC.

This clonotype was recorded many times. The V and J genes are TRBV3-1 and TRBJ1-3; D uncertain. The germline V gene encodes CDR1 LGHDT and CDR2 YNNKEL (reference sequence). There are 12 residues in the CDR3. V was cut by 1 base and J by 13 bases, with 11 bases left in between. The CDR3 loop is CASSQVKSAIYF. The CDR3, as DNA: TGTGCCAGCAGCCAAGTGAAGTCAGCGATATATTTT.

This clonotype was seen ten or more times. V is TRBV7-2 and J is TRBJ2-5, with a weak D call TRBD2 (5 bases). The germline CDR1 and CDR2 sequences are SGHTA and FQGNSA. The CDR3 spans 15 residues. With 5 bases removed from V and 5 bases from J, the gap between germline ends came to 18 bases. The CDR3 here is CASSPTGFRGETQYF. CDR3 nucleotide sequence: TGTGCCAGCAGCCCGACGGGATTTAGAGGGGAGACCCAGTACTTC.

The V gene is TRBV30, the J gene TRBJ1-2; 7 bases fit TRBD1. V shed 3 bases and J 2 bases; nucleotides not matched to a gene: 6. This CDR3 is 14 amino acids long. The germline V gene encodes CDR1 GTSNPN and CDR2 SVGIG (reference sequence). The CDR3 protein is CAWRGPTGNYGYTF. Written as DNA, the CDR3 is TGTGCCTGGAGGGGACCGACAGGGAACTATGGCTACACCTTC.

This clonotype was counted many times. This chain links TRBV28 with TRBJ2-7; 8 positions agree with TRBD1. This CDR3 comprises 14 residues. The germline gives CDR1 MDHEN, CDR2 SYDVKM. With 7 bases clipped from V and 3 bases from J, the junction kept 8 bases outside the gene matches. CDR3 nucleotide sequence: TGTGCCAGCACCCTTTCCGGACAGGGCTACGAGCAGTACTTC. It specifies CASTLSGQGYEQYF.

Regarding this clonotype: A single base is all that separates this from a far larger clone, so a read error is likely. The DNA of the CDR3 is TGTGCCAGCAGACTATCACCGGGACACGTCTACAATGAGCAGTTCTTC. The encoded protein is CASRLSPGHVYNEQFF. This chain uses TRBV12-3 or TRBV12-4 with TRBJ2-1; a weak D match, TRBD1 (6 bases). The CDR3 runs 16 residues. With 6 bases removed from V and 3 bases from J, the gap between germline ends came to 18 bases.

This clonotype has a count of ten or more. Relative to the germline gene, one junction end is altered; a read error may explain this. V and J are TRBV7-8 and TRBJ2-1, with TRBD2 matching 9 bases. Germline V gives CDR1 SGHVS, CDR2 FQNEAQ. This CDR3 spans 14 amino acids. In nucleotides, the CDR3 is TGTGCCAGCAGCGACCCACCGGGGACCGCGGGGGGGCTCTTC. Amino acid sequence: CASSDPPGTAGGLF.